This passage covers 10 T cell receptor beta chains from one sample sequenced in a study of early T cells in non-severe SARS-CoV-2 infection. TCRdb reanalysed the 5' RACE reads using MiXCR and keeps one entry per CDR3 protein. Among about 84,000 distinct CDR3 sequences listed, 12% were seen once. The specimen sequenced was whole blood. These receptors were obtained from an adult who was a healthcare worker with PCR-confirmed SARS-CoV-2 infection or an uninfected control (not recorded which).

In this sample, this clonotype turned up a few times. The chain links TRBV29-1 to TRBJ2-7, with D possibly matching TRBD1 (6 bases). The CDR3 totals 14 residues. Trimming cost V 1 base and J 5 bases, with 15 bases left between them. CDR1 is SQVTM and CDR2 is ANQGSEA in the germline V gene. The CDR3 region is CSVEAAGTFDEQYF. For the CDR3, the DNA is TGCAGCGTTGAAGCAGCCGGGACATTTGACGAGCAGTACTTC.

About this clonotype: A much larger clone differs from this one at a single base, so this may be a read error. The chain has TRBV12-3 or TRBV12-4 and TRBJ2-5; 9 bases are a match to TRBD1. The CDR3 consists of 14 residues. V shed 4 bases and J 5 bases; nucleotides not matched to a gene: 5. DNA for the CDR3: TGTGCCAGCAGTTCACAGGGGGCCAGTGAGACCCAGTACTTC. Translated: CASSSQGASETQYF.

This clonotype showed up many times. The chain is built from TRBV28 and TRBJ2-3, with D unclear. CDR3 length equals 13 residues. Trimming left V 5 bases short and J 6 bases short, with 12 bases between. Germline CDR1 and CDR2: MDHEN and SYDVKM. CDR3 bases: TGTGCCAGCAGTCAGGCCCCGGTCGATACGCAGTATTTT. This codes for CASSQAPVDTQYF.

V usage is TRBV5-4 and J usage is TRBJ2-1, with unresolved D. Germline V lookup: CDR1 SGHNT, CDR2 YYREEE (reference sequence). V was pared by 4 bases and J by 6 bases, with 14 bases between. The CDR3 has 14 residues. The CDR3 DNA is TGTGCCAGCAGCCTTGAATTGACTGGCAATGAGCAGTTCTTC. Protein: CASSLELTGNEQFF.

This clonotype has a count of ten or more. The chain has TRBV5-1 and TRBJ1-1; tentatively, D is TRBD1 (5 bases). Germline assignment: CDR1 SGHRS and CDR2 YFSETQ. The germline V and J ends were trimmed by 2 bases and 4 bases, with 12 bases remaining between them. The CDR3 contains 14 residues. CDR3 sequence reads: CASSFGTGGTEAFF. CDR3 nucleotide sequence: TGCGCCAGCAGCTTCGGCACGGGGGGCACTGAAGCTTTCTTT.

The chain links TRBV2 to TRBJ2-2, with TRBD2 matching 8 bases. Germline CDR1 reads SNHLY; CDR2 reads FYNNEI. Trimming cost V 1 base and J 2 bases; bases outside gene matches: 3. The CDR3 consists of 16 residues. The CDR3 loop is CASSEVAGLNTGELFF. In DNA form, the CDR3 reads TGTGCCAGCAGTGAAGTAGCGGGACTAAACACCGGGGAGCTGTTTTTT. The variable domain in full, with the rest retrieved from reference TRBV2 and TRBJ2-2, is EPEVTQTPSHQVTQMGQEVILRCVPISNHLYFYWYRQILGQKVEFLVSFYNNEISEKSEIFDDQFSVERPDGSNFTLKIRSTKLEDSAMYFCASSEVAGLNTGELFFGEGSRLTVL.

This clonotype has a count of ten or more. The chain couples TRBV11-1 to TRBJ2-1, with 12 nucleotides matching TRBD2. The trim removed 5 bases at V and 3 bases at J, leaving 8 bases unmatched. Germline V gene lookup returns CDR1 SGHAT and CDR2 FQDESV (reference sequence). This CDR3 region has 17 residues. The CDR3 DNA reads as TGTGCCAGCAGCGAGGCACTAGCGGGAGGTCACTACAATGAGCAGTTCTTC. This codes for CASSEALAGGHYNEQFF.

This clonotype came up a few times. The rearrangement joins TRBV11-2 to TRBJ2-1; 14 nucleotides line up with TRBD2. V lost 5 bases, J lost 1 base, and 13 bases stayed unmatched. Germline CDR1 SGHAT, CDR2 FQNNGV. The CDR3 is made up of 20 amino acids. The CDR3 protein is CASSRLAAGLAGVSYNEQFF. In DNA, the CDR3 is TGTGCCAGCAGCCGCTTGGCCGCGGGACTAGCGGGAGTGTCCTACAATGAGCAGTTCTTC.

This clonotype occurred a few times. This rearrangement joins TRBV30 to TRBJ1-2; D ambiguous. Between the trimmed V and J ends, which lost 8 bases and 8 bases, there was a span of 21 bases. The CDR3 has 13 amino acids. Per the germline V gene, CDR1 is GTSNPN and CDR2 is SVGIG (reference sequence). Written as DNA, the CDR3 is TGTGCCGGCCTCCTTGGACCACCCCACGGCTACACCTTC. Translation: CAGLLGPPHGYTF.

This clonotype was detected only a few times. The chain carries TRBV28 and TRBJ1-2; D gene uncertain. The V and J ends lost 3 bases and 1 base respectively, with 12 bases between them. The CDR3 totals 15 residues. Germline-derived CDR1 and CDR2 are MDHEN and SYDVKM. The CDR3 nucleotides read TGTGCCAGCAGTTTCCCCCCGGCGGGTAACTATGGCTACACCTTC. Amino acids: CASSFPPAGNYGYTF.